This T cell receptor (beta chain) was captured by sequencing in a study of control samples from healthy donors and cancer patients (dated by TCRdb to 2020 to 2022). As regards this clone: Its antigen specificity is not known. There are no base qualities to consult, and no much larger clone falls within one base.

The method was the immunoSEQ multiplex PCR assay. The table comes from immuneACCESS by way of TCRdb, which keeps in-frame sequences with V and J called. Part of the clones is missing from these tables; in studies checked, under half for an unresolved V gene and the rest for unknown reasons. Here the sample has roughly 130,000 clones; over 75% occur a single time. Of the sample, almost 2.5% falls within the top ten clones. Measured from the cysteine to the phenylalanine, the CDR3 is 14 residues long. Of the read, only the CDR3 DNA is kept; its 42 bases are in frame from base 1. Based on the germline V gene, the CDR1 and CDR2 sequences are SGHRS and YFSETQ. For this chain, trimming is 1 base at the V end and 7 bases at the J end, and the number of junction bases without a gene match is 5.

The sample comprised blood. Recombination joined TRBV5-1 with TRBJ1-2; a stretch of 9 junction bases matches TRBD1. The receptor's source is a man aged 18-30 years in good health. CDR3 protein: CASSLMPGQGGYTF. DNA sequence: TGCGCCAGCAGCTTGATGCCGGGACAGGGTGGCTACACCTTC.